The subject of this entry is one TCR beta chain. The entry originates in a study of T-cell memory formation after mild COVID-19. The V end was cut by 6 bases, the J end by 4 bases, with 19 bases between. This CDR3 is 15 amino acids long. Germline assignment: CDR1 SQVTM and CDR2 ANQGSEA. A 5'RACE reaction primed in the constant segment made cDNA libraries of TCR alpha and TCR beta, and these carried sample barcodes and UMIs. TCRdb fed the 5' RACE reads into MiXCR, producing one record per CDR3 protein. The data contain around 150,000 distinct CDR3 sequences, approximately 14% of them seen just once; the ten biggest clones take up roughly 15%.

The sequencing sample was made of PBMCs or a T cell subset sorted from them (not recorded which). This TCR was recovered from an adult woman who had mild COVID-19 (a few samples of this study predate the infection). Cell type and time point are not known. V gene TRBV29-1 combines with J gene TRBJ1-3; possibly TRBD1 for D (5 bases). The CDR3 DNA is TGCAGCGTCGGGAATACAGGTCCCTACGGAAACACCATATATTTT. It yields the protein CSVGNTGPYGNTIYF.